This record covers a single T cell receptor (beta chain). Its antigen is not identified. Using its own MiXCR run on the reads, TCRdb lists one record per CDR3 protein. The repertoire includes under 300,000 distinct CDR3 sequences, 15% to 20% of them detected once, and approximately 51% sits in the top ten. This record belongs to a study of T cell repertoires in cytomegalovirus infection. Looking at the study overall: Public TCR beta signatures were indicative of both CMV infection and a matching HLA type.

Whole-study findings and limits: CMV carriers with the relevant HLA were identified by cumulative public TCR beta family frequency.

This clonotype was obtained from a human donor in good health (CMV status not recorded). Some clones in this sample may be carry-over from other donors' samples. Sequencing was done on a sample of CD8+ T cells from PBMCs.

The CDR3 sequence is CASSEDLEDFSNQPQHF. The CDR3 bases are TGTGCCAGCAGTGAAGATCTTGAGGACTTTAGCAATCAGCCCCAGCATTTT. The V call is TRBV6-1, the J call TRBJ1-5; D is undetermined. Trimming left V 1 base short and J 0 bases short, with 13 bases between. Germline CDR1 is MNHNS and CDR2 is SASEGT. The CDR3 extends over 17 amino acids.